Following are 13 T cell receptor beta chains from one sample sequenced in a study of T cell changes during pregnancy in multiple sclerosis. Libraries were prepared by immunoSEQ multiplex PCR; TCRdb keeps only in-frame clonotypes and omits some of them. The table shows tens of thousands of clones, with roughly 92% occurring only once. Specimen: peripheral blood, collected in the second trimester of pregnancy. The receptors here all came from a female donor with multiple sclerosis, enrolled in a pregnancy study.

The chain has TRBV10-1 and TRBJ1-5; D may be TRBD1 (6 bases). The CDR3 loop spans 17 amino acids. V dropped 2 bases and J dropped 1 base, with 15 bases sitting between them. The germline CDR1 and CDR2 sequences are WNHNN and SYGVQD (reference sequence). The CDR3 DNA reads TGCGCCAGCAGTGAGGATGAAGGGGGGGTAAGCAATCAGCCCCAGCATTTT. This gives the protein CASSEDEGGVSNQPQHF.

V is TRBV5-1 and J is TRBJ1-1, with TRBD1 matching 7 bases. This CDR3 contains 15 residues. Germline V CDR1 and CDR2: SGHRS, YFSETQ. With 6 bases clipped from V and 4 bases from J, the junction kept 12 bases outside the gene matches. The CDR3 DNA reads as TGCGCCAGCAACCCGGGGGACAGCCGGTTCACTGAAGCTTTCTTT. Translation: CASNPGDSRFTEAFF.

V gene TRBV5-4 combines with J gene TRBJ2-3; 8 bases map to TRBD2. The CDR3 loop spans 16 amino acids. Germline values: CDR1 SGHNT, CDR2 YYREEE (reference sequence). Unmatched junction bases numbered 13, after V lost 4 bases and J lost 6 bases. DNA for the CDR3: TGTGCCAGCAGCGATAACGAAGGGACTAGTCGGGATACGCAGTATTTT. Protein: CASSDNEGTSRDTQYF.

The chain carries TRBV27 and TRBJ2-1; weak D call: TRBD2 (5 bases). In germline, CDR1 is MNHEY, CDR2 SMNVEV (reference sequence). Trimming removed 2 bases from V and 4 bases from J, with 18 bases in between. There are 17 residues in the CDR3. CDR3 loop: CASSLGGTRPGYNEQFF. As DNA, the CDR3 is TGTGCCAGCAGTTTAGGAGGAACGAGGCCTGGGTACAATGAGCAGTTCTTC.

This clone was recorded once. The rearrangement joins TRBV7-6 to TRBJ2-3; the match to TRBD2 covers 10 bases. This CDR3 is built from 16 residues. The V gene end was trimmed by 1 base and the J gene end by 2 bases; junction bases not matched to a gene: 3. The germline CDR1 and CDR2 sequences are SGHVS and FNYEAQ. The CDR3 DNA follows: TGTGCCAGCAGCTTAGGGACTAGCGGAATCACAGATACGCAGTATTTT. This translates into CASSLGTSGITDTQYF.

Written as DNA, the CDR3 is TGTGCAAGTCGCTCTCGGACTAGCGGGAGGGACAGAAATTACGAGCAGTACTTC. Translation: CASRSRTSGRDRNYEQYF. The rearrangement joins TRBV12-2 to TRBJ2-7; the table's D call, TRBD2, has no DNA check behind it. TRBV12-2 is noted as a pseudogene. The CDR3 runs to 18 residues.

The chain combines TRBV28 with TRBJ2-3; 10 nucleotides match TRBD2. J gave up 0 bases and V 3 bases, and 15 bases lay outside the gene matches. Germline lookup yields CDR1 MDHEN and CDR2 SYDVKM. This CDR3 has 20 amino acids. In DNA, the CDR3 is TGTGCCAGCAGTTTCAGGGGGCTAGCGGGAGACAGAGGGAGCACAGATACGCAGTATTTT. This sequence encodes CASSFRGLAGDRGSTDTQYF. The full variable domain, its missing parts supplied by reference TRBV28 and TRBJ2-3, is DVKVTQSSRYLVKRTGEKVFLECVQDMDHENMFWYRQDPGLGLRLIYFSYDVKMKEKGDIPEGYSVSREKKERFSLILESASTNQTSMYLCASSFRGLAGDRGSTDTQYFGPGTRLTVL.

CDR3 loop: CASSRAGVYSNQPQHF. The CDR3 nucleotides are TGTGCCAGCAGTCGGGCAGGGGTTTATAGCAATCAGCCCCAGCATTTT. The V and J genes are TRBV2 and TRBJ1-5; D possibly corresponds to TRBD1 (6 bases). The V and J ends lost 5 bases and 0 bases respectively, with 14 bases between them. The length of the CDR3 is 16 residues. From germline, CDR1 is SNHLY and CDR2 FYNNEI. The full variable domain, rest sourced from reference TRBV2 and TRBJ1-5, is EPEVTQTPSHQVTQMGQEVILRCVPISNHLYFYWYRQILGQKVEFLVSFYNNEISEKSEIFDDQFSVERPDGSNFTLKIRSTKLEDSAMYFCASSRAGVYSNQPQHFGDGTRLSIL.

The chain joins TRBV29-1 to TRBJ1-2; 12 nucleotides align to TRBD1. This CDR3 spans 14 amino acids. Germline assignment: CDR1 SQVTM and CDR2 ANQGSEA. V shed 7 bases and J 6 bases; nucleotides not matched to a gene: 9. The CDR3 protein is CSGTGTGGADGYTF. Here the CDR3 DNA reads TGCAGCGGGACAGGGACAGGGGGCGCGGATGGCTACACCTTC.

This CDR3 reads CASSFTGYTEAFF. CDR3 bases: TGTGCCAGCAGCTTCACAGGGTACACTGAAGCTTTCTTT. The chain couples TRBV9 to TRBJ1-1; TRBD1 might be the D (6 bases). The CDR3 sequence is 13 residues long. Per germline, CDR1 SGDLS and CDR2 YYNGEE. Trimming took 4 bases from V and 3 from J, leaving 10 bases between them.

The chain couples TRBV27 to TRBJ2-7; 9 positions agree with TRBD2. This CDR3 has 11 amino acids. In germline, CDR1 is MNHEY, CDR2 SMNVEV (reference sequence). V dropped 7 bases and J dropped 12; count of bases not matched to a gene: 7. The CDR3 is CASTLLAGWYF. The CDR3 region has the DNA TGTGCCAGCACCCTACTAGCGGGTTGGTACTTC.

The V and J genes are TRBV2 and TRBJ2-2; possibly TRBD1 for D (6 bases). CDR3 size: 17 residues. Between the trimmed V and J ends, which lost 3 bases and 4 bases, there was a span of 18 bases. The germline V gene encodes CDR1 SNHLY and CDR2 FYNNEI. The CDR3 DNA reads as TGTGCCAGCAGTGACTTCAGGGGTATACGACGCACCGGGGAGCTGTTTTTT. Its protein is CASSDFRGIRRTGELFF.

The CDR3 sequence: CASSYRGGRETQYF. CDR3 DNA sequence: TGTGCCAGCAGCTACCGGGGAGGGCGGGAGACCCAGTACTTC. The V gene is TRBV7-9, the J gene TRBJ2-5; 7 nucleotides align to TRBD2. The CDR3 runs 14 residues. Germline values: CDR1 SEHNR, CDR2 FQNEAQ (reference sequence). The trim removed 4 bases at V and 5 bases at J, leaving 7 bases unmatched.